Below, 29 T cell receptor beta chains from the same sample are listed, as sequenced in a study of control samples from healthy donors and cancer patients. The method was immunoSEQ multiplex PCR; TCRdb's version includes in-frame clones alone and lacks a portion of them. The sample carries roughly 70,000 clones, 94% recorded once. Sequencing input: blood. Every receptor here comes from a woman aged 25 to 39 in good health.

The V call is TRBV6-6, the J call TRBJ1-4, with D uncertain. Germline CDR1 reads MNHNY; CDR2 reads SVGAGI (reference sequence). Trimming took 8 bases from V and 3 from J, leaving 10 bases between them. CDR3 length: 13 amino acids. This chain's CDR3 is CASGQHPNEKLFF. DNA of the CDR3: TGTGCCAGCGGTCAGCATCCTAATGAAAAACTGTTTTTT.

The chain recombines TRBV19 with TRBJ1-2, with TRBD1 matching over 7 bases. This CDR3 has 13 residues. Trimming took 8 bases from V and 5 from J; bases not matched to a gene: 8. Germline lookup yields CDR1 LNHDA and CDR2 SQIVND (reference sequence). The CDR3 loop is CASDGTEKYGYTF. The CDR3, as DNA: TGTGCCAGTGACGGGACAGAAAAGTATGGCTACACCTTC.

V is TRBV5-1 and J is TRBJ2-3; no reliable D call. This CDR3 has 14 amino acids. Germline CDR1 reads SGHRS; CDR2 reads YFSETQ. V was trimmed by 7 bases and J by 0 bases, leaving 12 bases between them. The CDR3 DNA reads TGCGCCAGCGGTCTCACTGGGAGCACAGATACGCAGTATTTT. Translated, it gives CASGLTGSTDTQYF.

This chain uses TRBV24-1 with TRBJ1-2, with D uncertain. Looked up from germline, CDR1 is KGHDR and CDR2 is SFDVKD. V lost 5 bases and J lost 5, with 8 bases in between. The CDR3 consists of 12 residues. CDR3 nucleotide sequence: TGTGCCACCAGTGTTGATGGATATGGCTACACCTTC. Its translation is CATSVDGYGYTF.

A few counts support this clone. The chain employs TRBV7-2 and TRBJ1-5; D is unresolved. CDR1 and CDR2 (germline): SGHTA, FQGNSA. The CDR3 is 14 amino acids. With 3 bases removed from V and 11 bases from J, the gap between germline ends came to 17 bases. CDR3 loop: CASSLGHAGEAQHF. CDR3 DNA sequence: TGTGCCAGCAGCTTGGGCCACGCGGGCGAGGCCCAGCATTTT.

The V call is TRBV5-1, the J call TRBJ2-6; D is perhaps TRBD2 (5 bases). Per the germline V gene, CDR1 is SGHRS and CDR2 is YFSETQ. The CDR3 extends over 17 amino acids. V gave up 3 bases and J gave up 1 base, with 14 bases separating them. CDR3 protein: CASSSIEDLSGANVLTF. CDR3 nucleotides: TGCGCCAGCAGCTCGATTGAGGACTTGTCTGGGGCCAACGTCCTGACTTTC.

The CDR3 reads CASSEQANSPLHF. In nucleotides, the CDR3 is TGTGCCAGCAGTGAACAGGCCAATTCACCCCTCCACTTT. The chain links TRBV2 to TRBJ1-6; D call uncertain. V dropped 2 bases and J dropped 7 bases, with 6 bases sitting between them. The CDR3 totals 13 residues. Germline values: CDR1 SNHLY, CDR2 FYNNEI.

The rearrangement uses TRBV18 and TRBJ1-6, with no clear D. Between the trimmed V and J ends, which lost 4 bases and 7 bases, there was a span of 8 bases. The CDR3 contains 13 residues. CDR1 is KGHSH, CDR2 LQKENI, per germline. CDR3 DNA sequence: TGTGCCAGCTCACAGGGTGGAAATTCACCCCTCCACTTT. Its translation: CASSQGGNSPLHF.

The CDR3 protein is CASSRRGGNGYTF. Here the CDR3 DNA reads TGTGCCAGCAGTAGGCGAGGTGGTAATGGCTACACCTTC. This chain connects TRBV12-3 or TRBV12-4 to TRBJ1-2; no clear D. The CDR3 contains 13 residues. V lost 5 bases and J lost 6, with 13 bases in between.

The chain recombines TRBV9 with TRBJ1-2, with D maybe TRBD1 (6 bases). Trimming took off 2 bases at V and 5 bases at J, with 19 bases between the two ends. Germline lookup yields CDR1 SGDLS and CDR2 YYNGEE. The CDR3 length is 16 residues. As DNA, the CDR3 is TGTGCCAGCAGCGTGATGACAGGTTCTCTTATATATGGCTACACCTTC. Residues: CASSVMTGSLIYGYTF.

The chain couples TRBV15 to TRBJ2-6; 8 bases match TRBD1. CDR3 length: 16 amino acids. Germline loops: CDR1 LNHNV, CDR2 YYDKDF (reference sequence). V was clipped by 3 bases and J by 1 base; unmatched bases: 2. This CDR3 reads CATSRDRESGANVLTF. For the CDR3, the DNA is TGTGCCACCAGCAGGGACAGGGAGTCTGGGGCCAACGTCCTGACTTTC.

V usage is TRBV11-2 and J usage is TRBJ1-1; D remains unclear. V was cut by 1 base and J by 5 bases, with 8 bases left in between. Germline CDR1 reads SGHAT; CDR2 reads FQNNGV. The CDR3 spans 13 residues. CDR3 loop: CASSLVGETEAFF. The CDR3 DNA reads TGTGCCAGCAGCTTAGTCGGGGAAACTGAAGCTTTCTTT.

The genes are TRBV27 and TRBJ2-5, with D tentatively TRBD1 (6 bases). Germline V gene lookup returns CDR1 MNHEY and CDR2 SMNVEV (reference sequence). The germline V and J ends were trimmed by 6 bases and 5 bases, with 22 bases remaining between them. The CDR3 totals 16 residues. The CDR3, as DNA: TGTGCCAGCAGCCGAGAGGGACACCCCTCCCGGGAGACCCAGTACTTC. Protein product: CASSREGHPSRETQYF.

The CDR3 here is CASSPDHHATGGSETQYF. The DNA of the CDR3 is TGTGCCAGCAGCCCAGACCACCACGCGACAGGGGGCTCAGAGACCCAGTACTTC. The genes are TRBV11-2 and TRBJ2-5; 10 positions match TRBD1. Trimming at V came to 5 bases and at J to 4 bases, leaving 16 bases not matched to a gene. In germline, CDR1 is SGHAT, CDR2 FQNNGV. The CDR3 is 18 residues long.

The CDR3 here is CASSTGVNQPQHF. For the CDR3, the DNA is TGTGCCAGCAGTACAGGGGTAAATCAGCCCCAGCATTTT. V is TRBV6-5 and J is TRBJ1-5; TRBD1 agrees at 7 bases. This CDR3 has 13 residues. Germline V gene sequence: CDR1 MNHEY, CDR2 SVGAGI. The J segment lost 4 bases and the V segment lost 5 bases, leaving 2 bases of the junction unmatched.

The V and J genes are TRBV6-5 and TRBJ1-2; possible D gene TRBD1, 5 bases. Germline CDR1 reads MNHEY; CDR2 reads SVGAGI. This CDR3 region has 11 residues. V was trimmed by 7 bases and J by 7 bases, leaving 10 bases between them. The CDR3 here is CASTRGVGYTF. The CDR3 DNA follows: TGTGCCAGCACCCGGGGGGTTGGCTACACCTTC.

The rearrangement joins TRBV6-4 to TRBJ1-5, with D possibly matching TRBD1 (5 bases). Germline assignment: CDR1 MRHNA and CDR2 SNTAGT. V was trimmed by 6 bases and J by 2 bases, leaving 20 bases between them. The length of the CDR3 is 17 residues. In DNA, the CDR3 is TGTGCCAGCAGCGCCCTCCAACAGGAAAAGGGCAATCAGCCCCAGCATTTT. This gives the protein CASSALQQEKGNQPQHF.

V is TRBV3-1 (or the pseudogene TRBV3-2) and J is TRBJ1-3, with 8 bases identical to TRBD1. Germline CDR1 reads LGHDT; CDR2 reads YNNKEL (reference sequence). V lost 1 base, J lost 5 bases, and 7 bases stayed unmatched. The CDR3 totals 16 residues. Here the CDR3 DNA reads TGTGCCAGCAGCCAAGTAAGGGACAGGCCTAGAAACACCATATATTTT. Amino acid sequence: CASSQVRDRPRNTIYF.

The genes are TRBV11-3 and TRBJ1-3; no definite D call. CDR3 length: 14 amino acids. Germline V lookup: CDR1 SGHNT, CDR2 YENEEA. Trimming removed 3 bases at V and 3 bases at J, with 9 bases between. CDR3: CASSLRVGGNTIYF. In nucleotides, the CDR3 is TGTGCCAGCAGCTTGAGGGTTGGTGGAAACACCATATATTTT. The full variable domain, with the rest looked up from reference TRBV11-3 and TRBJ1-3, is EAGVVQSPRYKIIEKKQPVAFWCNPISGHNTLYWYLQNLGQGPELLIRYENEEAVDDSQLPKDRFSAERLKGVDSTLKIQPAELGDSAVYLCASSLRVGGNTIYFGEGSWLTVV.

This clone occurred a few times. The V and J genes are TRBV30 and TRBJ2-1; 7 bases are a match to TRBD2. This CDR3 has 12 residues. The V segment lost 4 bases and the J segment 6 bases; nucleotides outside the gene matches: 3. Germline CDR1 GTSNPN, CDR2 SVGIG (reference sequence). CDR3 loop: CAWNWGGNEQFF. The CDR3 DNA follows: TGTGCCTGGAATTGGGGGGGCAATGAGCAGTTCTTC.

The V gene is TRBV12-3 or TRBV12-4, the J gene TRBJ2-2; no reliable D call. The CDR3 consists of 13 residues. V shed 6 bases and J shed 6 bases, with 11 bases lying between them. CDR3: CASSLNWAGELFF. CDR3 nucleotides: TGTGCCAGCAGCCTTAATTGGGCCGGGGAGCTGTTTTTT.

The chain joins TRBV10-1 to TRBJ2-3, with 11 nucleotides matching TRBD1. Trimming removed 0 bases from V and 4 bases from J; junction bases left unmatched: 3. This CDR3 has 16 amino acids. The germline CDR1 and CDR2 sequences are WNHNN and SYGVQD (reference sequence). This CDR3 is CASSESGTGGADTQYF. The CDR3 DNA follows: TGCGCCAGCAGTGAGTCGGGGACAGGGGGGGCAGATACGCAGTATTTT.

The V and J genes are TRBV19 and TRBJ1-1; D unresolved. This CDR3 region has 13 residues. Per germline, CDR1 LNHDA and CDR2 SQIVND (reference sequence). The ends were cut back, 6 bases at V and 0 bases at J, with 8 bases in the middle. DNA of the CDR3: TGTGCCAGTAGATCAGCCATGAACACTGAAGCTTTCTTT. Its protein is CASRSAMNTEAFF.

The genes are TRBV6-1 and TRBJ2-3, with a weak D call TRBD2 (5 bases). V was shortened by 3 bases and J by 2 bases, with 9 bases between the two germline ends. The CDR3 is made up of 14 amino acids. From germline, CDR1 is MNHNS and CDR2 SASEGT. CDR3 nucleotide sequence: TGTGCCAGCAGTGATCCGGGAAACACAGATACGCAGTATTTT. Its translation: CASSDPGNTDTQYF.

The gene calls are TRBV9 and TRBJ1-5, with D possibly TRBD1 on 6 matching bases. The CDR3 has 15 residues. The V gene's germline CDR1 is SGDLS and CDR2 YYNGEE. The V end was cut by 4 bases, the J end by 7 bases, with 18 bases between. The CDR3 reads CASSPGVGQEQPQHF. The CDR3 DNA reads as TGTGCCAGCAGCCCAGGGGTAGGTCAGGAGCAGCCCCAGCATTTT.

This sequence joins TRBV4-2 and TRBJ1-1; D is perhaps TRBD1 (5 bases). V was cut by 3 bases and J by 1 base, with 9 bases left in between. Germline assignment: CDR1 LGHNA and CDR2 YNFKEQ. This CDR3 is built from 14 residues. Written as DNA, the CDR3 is TGTGCCAGCAGCCAGACAGACGGGAACACTGAAGCTTTCTTT. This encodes CASSQTDGNTEAFF.

The CDR3 nucleotides are TGTGCCAGCAGTTATTCTACCTCCCCGCAGGACAATGAGCAGTTCTTC. This translates into CASSYSTSPQDNEQFF. The chain couples TRBV6-5 to TRBJ2-1; no clear D. Germline V gene lookup returns CDR1 MNHEY and CDR2 SVGAGI. Deletions cut 3 bases from V and 5 bases from J, with 17 bases between. The CDR3 spans 16 residues.

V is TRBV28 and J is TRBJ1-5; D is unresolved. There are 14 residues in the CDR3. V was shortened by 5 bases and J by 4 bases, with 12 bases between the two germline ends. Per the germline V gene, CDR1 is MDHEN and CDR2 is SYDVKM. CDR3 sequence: CASSTFGFNQPQHF. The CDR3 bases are TGTGCCAGCAGTACCTTCGGTTTTAATCAGCCCCAGCATTTT.

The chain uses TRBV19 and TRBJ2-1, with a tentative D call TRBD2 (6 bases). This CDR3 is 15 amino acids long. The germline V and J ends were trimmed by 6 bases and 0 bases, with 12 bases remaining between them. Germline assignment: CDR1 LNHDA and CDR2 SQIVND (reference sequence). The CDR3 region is CASSSGGSSYNEQFF. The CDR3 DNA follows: TGTGCCAGTAGCTCTGGGGGGAGCTCCTACAATGAGCAGTTCTTC.